This TCR beta chain came from a study of cytomegalovirus exposure and HLA in healthy donors. In the study overall: Ancestry clustering placed around 81% of some 400 genotyped donors in the Caucasian-associated cluster. Regarding the study as a whole: Later on, an analysis tied over 15,000 TCR beta sequences to HLA alleles at 0.05 false discovery rate. Exclusion as indistinguishable affected some V segments, including TRBV6-2 and TRBV6-3.

Regarding this clone: Its specificity is not known.

There was no recording of CMV serostatus for this donor. Germline-derived CDR1 and CDR2 are SGHNT and YYREEE (reference sequence). This CDR3 spans 16 amino acids. Unmatched junction bases numbered 8, after V lost 0 bases and J lost 8 bases. 60 Vbeta and 13 Jbeta primers were used in PCR. The repertoire was sequenced with immunoSEQ multiplex PCR; TCRdb's copy has only in-frame clones and lacks some. Altogether under 45,000 clones are present, about 60% being singletons, with the ten largest covering around 8.7%. This receptor was taken from a human donor in good health. The V and J genes are TRBV5-4 and TRBJ1-4; 9 bases fit TRBD1. Material for sequencing was PBMCs. CDR3 bases: TGTGCCAGCAGCTTGGGACCGGGACAGGGTAGGGAAAAACTGTTTTTT. As protein: CASSLGPGQGREKLFF.